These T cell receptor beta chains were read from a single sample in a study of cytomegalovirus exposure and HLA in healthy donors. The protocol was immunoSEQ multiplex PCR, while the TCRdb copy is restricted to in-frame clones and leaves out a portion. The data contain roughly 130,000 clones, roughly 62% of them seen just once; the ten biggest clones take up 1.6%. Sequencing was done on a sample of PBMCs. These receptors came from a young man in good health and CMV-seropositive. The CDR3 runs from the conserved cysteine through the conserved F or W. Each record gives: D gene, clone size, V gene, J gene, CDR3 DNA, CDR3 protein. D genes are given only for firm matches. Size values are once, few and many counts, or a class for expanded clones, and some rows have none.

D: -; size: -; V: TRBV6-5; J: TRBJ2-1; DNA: TGTGCCAGCAGTTACTCGCTAAACAATGAGCAGTTCTTC; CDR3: CASSYSLNNEQFF
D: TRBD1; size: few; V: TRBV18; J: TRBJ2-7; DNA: TGTGCCAGCTCACCGGGGCGGACAGGCCACGAGCAGTACTTC; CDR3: CASSPGRTGHEQYF
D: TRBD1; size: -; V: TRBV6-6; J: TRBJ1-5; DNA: TGTGCCAGCAGAAGGCGGGGACAGGGCAGCAATCAGCCCCAGCATTTT; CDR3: CASRRRGQGSNQPQHF
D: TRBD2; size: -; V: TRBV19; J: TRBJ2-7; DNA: TGTGCCAGTAGTCCCATAGCGGGAGGGCTATCCTACGAGCAGTACTTC; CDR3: CASSPIAGGLSYEQYF
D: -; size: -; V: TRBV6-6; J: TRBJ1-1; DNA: TGTGCCAGCAGGATTGACAGGACGAACACTGAAGCTTTCTTT; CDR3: CASRIDRTNTEAFF
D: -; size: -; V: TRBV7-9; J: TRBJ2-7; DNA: TGTGCCAGCAGCTTACTCCACGAGCAGTACTTC; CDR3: CASSLLHEQYF
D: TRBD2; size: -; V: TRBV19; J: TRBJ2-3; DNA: TGTGCCAGTAGTATCGGCAGCGGGAGTGATGTAGATACGCAGTATTTT; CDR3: CASSIGSGSDVDTQYF
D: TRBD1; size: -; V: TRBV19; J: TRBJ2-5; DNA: TGTGCCAGTAGTACCCCCTGGACAGGTTCGATGGAGACCCAGTACTTC; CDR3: CASSTPWTGSMETQYF
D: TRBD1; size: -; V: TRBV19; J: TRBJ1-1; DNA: TGTGCCAGTAGTATAATCGGGACAGGGGCTGAAGCTTTCTTT; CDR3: CASSIIGTGAEAFF
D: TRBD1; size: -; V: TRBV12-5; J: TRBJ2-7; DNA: TGTGCTAGTGGTTTGGTAATAGGATCGGGACAGGGCAACTACGAGCAGTACTTC; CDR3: CASGLVIGSGQGNYEQYF
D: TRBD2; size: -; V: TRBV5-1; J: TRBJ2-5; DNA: TGCGCCAGCAGCTTGGAGCCAGCGGGAGGCCCAAGGGAAGAGACCCAGTACTTC; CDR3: CASSLEPAGGPREETQYF
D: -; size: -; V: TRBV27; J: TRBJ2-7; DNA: TGTGCCAGCAGATATAAGTACAGAAGCTCCGACGAGCAGTACTTC; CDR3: CASRYKYRSSDEQYF
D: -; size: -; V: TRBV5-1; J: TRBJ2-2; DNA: TGCGCCAGCACCCTTCCCTCCGGCGGGTTGCCGACCGGGGAGCTGTTTTTT; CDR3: CASTLPSGGLPTGELFF
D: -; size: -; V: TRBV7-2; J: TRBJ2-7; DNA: TGTGCCAGCAATCAGTTGTTCTCCTACGAGCAGTACTTC; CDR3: CASNQLFSYEQYF
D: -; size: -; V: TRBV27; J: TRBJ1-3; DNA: TGTGCCAGCAGTTTAAGAGGGTCTGGAAACACCATATATTTT; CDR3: CASSLRGSGNTIYF
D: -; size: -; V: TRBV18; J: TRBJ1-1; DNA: TGTGCCAGCTCACCAACCAGGGCAGGTAAGACTGAAGCTTTCTTT; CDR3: CASSPTRAGKTEAFF